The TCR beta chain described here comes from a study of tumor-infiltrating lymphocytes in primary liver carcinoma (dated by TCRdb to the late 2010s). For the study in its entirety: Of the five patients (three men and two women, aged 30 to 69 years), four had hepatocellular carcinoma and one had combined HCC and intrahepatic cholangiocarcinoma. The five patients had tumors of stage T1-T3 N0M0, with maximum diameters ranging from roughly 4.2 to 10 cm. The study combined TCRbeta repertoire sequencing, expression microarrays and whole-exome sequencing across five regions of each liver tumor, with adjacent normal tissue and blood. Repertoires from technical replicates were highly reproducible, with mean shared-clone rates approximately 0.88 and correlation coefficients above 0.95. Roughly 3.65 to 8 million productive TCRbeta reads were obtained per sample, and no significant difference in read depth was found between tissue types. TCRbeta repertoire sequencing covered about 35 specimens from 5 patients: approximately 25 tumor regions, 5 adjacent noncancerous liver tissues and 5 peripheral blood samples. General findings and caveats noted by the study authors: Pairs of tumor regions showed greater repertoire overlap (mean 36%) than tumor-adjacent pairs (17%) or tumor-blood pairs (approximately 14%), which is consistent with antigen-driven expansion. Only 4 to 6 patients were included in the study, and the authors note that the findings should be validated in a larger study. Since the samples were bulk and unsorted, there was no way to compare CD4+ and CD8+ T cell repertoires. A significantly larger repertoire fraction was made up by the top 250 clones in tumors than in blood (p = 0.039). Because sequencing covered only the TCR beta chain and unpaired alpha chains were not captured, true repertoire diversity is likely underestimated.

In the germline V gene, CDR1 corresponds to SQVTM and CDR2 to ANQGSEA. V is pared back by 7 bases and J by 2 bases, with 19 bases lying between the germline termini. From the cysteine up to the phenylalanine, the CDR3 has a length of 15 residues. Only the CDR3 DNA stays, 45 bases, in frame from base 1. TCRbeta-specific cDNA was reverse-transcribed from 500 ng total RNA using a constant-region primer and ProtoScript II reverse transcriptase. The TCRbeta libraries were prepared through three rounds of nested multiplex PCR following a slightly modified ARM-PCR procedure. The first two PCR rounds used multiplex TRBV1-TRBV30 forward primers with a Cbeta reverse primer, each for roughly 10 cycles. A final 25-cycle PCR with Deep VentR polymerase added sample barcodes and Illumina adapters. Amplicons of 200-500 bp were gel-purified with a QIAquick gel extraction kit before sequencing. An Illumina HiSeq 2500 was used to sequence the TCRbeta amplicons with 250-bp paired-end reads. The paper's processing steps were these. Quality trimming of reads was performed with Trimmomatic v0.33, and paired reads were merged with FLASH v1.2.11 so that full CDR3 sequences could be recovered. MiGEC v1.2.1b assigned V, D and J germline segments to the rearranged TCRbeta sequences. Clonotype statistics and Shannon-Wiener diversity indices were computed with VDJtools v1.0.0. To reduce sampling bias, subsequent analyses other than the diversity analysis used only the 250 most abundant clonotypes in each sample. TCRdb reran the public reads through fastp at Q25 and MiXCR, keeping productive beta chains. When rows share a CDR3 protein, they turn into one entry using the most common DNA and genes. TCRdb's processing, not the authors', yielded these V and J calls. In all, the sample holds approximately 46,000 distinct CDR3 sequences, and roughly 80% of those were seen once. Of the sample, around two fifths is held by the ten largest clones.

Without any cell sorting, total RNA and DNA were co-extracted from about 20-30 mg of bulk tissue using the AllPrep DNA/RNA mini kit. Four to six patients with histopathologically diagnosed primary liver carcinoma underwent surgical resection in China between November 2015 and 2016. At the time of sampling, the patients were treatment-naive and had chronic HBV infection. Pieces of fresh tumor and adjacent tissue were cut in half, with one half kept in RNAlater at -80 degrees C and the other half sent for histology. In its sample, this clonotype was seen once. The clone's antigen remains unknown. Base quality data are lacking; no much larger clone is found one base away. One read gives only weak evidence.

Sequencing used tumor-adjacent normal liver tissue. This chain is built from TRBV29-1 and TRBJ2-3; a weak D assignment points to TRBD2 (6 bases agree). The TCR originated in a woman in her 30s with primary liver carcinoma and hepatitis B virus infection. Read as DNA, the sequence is TGCAGCGCATGGGAGATCGGGAGATACACAGATACGCAGTATTTT. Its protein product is CSAWEIGRYTDTQYF.